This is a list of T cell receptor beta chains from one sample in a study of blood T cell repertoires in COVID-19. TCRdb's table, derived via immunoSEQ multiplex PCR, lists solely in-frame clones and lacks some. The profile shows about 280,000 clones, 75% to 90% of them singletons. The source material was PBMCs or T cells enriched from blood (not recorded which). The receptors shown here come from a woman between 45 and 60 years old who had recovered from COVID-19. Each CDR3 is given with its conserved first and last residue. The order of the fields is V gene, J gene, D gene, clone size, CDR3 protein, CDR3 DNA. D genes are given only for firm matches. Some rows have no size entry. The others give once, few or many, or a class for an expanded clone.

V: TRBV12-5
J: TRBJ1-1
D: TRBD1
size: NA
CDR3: CASGLYPGQGTEAFF
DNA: TGTGCTAGTGGTTTATACCCGGGACAGGGGACTGAAGCTTTCTTT

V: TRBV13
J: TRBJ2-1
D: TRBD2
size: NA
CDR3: CASSLFGTSGSYSHSYNEQFF
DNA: TGTGCCAGCAGCTTATTCGGGACTAGCGGGAGTTATTCCCACTCCTACAATGAGCAGTTCTTC

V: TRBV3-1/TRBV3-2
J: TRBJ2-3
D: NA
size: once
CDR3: CASSQHPDTQYF
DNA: TGTGCCAGCAGCCAACATCCAGATACGCAGTATTTT

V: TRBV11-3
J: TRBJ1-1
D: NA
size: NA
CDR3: CASSRIMNTEAFF
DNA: TGTGCCAGCAGTAGAATCATGAACACTGAAGCTTTCTTT

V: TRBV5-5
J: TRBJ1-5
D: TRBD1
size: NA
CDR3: CASSLFGTGLQPQHF
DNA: TGTGCCAGCAGCTTGTTCGGGACAGGGTTACAGCCCCAGCATTTT

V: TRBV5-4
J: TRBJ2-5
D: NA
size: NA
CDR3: CASSTPRDSEETQYF
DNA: TGTGCCAGCAGCACTCCGCGGGACAGCGAAGAGACCCAGTACTTC

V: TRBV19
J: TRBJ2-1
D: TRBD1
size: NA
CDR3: CASSLEQGFNEQFF
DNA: TGTGCCAGTAGTTTGGAACAGGGGTTCAATGAGCAGTTCTTC

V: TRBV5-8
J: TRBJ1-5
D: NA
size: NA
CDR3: CASSRTGSNQPQHF
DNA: TGTGCCAGCAGCCGGACTGGTAGCAATCAGCCCCAGCATTTT

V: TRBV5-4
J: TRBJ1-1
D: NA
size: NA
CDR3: CASSPRMGQGEAFF
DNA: TGTGCCAGCAGCCCGAGGATGGGTCAGGGTGAAGCTTTCTTT

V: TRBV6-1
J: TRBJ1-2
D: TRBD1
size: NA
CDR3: CASSEESGGGYTF
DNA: TGTGCCAGCAGTGAAGAGTCAGGGGGAGGCTACACCTTC

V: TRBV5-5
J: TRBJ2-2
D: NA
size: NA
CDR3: CASSQGGELFF
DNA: TGTGCCAGCAGCCAGGGAGGGGAGCTGTTTTTT

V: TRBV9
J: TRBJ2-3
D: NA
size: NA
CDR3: CASSVRGGADTQYF
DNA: TGTGCCAGCAGCGTAAGGGGGGGAGCAGATACGCAGTATTTT

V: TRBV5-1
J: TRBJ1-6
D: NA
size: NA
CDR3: CASSLVAGDNSPLHF
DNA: TGCGCCAGCAGCTTGGTGGCCGGGGATAATTCACCCCTCCACTTT

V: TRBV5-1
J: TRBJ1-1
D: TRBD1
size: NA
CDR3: CASSGTGEIVEAFF
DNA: TGCGCCAGCAGCGGGACAGGGGAAATTGTTGAAGCTTTCTTT

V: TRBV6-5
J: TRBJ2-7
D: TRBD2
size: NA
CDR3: CASKGLAGLYEQYF
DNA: TGTGCCAGCAAGGGACTAGCGGGACTGTACGAGCAGTACTTC

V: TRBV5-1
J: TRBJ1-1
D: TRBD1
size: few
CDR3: CASSRPGQGSTEAFF
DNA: TGCGCCAGCAGTCGACCGGGACAGGGTAGTACTGAAGCTTTCTTT